The 21 T cell receptor beta chains reported below all come from one sample, sequenced in a study of T cell responses to AZD1222 COVID-19 vaccine. Sequencing used immunoSEQ multiplex PCR; TCRdb keeps in-frame clones, though not all of them. The sample yields around 140,000 clones, 88% seen once. This specimen consisted of peripheral blood, obtained 28 days after the second dose of the MenACWY control vaccine. These TCRs come from an adult who received the MenACWY meningococcal vaccine as a control.

J is TRBJ1-2 and V is TRBV27, with 11 bases identical to TRBD1. Germline V gene lookup returns CDR1 MNHEY and CDR2 SMNVEV (reference sequence). The length of the CDR3 is 13 residues. V trimming: 6 bases; J trimming: 10 bases; junction bases outside the gene matches: 7. The DNA of the CDR3 is TGTGCCAGCAGGTCCGGGACAGGGGGATTCTACACCTTC. Residues: CASRSGTGGFYTF.

This sequence joins TRBV2 and TRBJ2-1; TRBD1 aligns across 7 bases. The CDR3 loop spans 13 amino acids. The germline CDR1 and CDR2 sequences are SNHLY and FYNNEI. Trimming cost V 7 bases and J 5 bases; bases outside gene matches: 5. DNA of the CDR3: TGTGCCAGCACCGTAACAGGGGACAATGAGCAGTTCTTC. Translation gives CASTVTGDNEQFF. The variable domain in full, completed from reference TRBV2 and TRBJ2-1, reads EPEVTQTPSHQVTQMGQEVILRCVPISNHLYFYWYRQILGQKVEFLVSFYNNEISEKSEIFDDQFSVERPDGSNFTLKIRSTKLEDSAMYFCASTVTGDNEQFFGPGTRLTVL.

The chain has TRBV21-1 and TRBJ2-7; the table calls TRBD2, which could not be checked here. TRBV21-1 is shown as a pseudogene. The CDR3 is made up of 17 amino acids. DNA for the CDR3: TGTGCCAGCAGCCGACGACTAGCGGGATCTGAATCCTACGAGCAGTACTTC. This translates into CASSRRLAGSESYEQYF.

V gene TRBV27 combines with J gene TRBJ2-1, with TRBD1 matching over 7 bases. The germline V gene has CDR1 MNHEY and CDR2 SMNVEV (reference sequence). This CDR3 spans 14 amino acids. V gave up 5 bases and J gave up 5 bases; unmatched junction bases: 6. The CDR3 nucleotides are TGTGCCAGCAGTCCCCATGACAGGGACAATGAGCAGTTCTTC. The encoded protein is CASSPHDRDNEQFF.

The chain joins TRBV6-4 to TRBJ1-2, with D unclear. Germline loops: CDR1 MRHNA, CDR2 SNTAGT. Between the trimmed V and J ends, which lost 2 bases and 6 bases, there was a span of 10 bases. The CDR3 runs 13 residues. The DNA for the CDR3 is TGTGCCAGCAGTGACCGCGGGCTTCATGGCTACACCTTC. Translated, it gives CASSDRGLHGYTF.

This chain uses TRBV6-1 with TRBJ1-2; D not resolved. Trimming removed 3 bases from V and 6 bases from J, with 11 bases in between. Germline V gene sequence: CDR1 MNHNS, CDR2 SASEGT. CDR3 length: 13 residues. The CDR3 DNA reads as TGTGCCAGCAGTGAGGGCGGGTGGGATGGCTACACCTTC. Amino acids: CASSEGGWDGYTF.

The V and J genes are TRBV18 and TRBJ1-2, with D possibly matching TRBD1 (6 bases). The length of the CDR3 is 13 residues. Germline V CDR1 and CDR2: KGHSH, LQKENI. V lost 4 bases and J lost 3, with 9 bases in between. Here the CDR3 DNA reads TGTGCCAGCTCACAGGGGGGTGACTATGGCTACACCTTC. Its translation: CASSQGGDYGYTF.

The genes are TRBV6-5 and TRBJ2-1; 10 bases match TRBD2. This CDR3 has 15 amino acids. The junction had 11 bases not matched to a gene; V was cut back by 6 bases and J by 9 bases. Per germline, CDR1 MNHEY and CDR2 SVGAGI. The chain's CDR3 is CASRALAGGASEQFF. CDR3 coding DNA: TGTGCCAGCAGGGCCTTAGCGGGAGGAGCTTCTGAGCAGTTCTTC.

The rearrangement joins TRBV4-3 to TRBJ1-3; possibly TRBD1 for D (6 bases). Germline-derived CDR1 and CDR2 are LGHNA and YSLEER. The CDR3 runs 17 residues. Trimming took 1 base from V and 0 from J, leaving 13 bases between them. DNA of the CDR3: TGCGCCAGCAGCCAAGCTGCAGGGGCCAACTCTGGAAACACCATATATTTT. This sequence encodes CASSQAAGANSGNTIYF.

The chain joins TRBV5-1 to TRBJ1-2, with D possibly matching TRBD1 (5 bases). CDR3 size: 15 residues. V lost 0 bases to trimming and J lost 2 bases, with 11 bases between them. Germline V gives CDR1 SGHRS, CDR2 YFSETQ. The CDR3 DNA follows: TGCGCCAGCAGCTTGGATGCAGGGATAAACTATGGCTACACCTTC. This gives the protein CASSLDAGINYGYTF.

This clone appeared once. The chain uses TRBV7-2 and TRBJ2-7; D is undetermined. The CDR3 loop spans 18 amino acids. Trimming removed 5 bases at V and 6 bases at J, with 29 bases between. CDR1 is SGHTA, CDR2 FQGNSA, per germline. CDR3 loop: CASSLDTSVLTPSAEQYF. For the CDR3, the DNA is TGTGCCAGCAGCCTTGATACTTCCGTCCTGACTCCCTCGGCCGAGCAGTACTTC.

The chain is built from TRBV7-2 and TRBJ1-1; D call uncertain. CDR3 size: 14 residues. The V end lost 3 bases, the J end lost 1 base, and 9 bases lay between the germline ends. The germline CDR1 and CDR2 sequences are SGHTA and FQGNSA. The CDR3 loop is CASSFWATNTEAFF. The CDR3 DNA reads TGTGCCAGCAGCTTTTGGGCGACGAACACTGAAGCTTTCTTT.

The rearrangement joins TRBV7-9 to TRBJ2-3; D is tentatively TRBD1 or TRBD2 (6 bases each). The CDR3 is 15 amino acids. Looked up from germline, CDR1 is SEHNR and CDR2 is FQNEAQ (reference sequence). V gave up 6 bases and J gave up 2 bases, with 15 bases separating them. CDR3 DNA sequence: TGTGCCAGCAGTCCTATGGGGGGCCCCACAGATACGCAGTATTTT. This translates into CASSPMGGPTDTQYF.

The CDR3 region has the DNA TGTGCCAGCAGTTCACCCGGGACAGGGAGTATGGCTTTCTTT. It translates to CASSSPGTGSMAFF. This chain connects TRBV6-6 to TRBJ1-1; 9 bases are shared with TRBD1. Germline V CDR1 and CDR2: MNHNY, SVGAGI (reference sequence). After removal of 4 bases from V and 11 bases from J, the junction contained 11 bases not matched to a gene. The CDR3 is made up of 14 amino acids.

This clone was seen just once. The genes are TRBV11-2 and TRBJ1-2; TRBD1 matches at 9 bases. V shed 5 bases, J shed 4 bases, and the junction held 2 bases outside the gene matches. The CDR3 loop spans 13 amino acids. The germline gives CDR1 SGHAT, CDR2 FQNNGV. CDR3 coding DNA: TGTGCCAGCAGCCCGACAGGGGGCTATGGCTACACCTTC. This gives the protein CASSPTGGYGYTF.

The chain carries TRBV13 and TRBJ2-1; unclear D gene. This CDR3 comprises 13 residues. CDR1 and CDR2 from the germline V gene are PRHDT and FYEKMQ (reference sequence). V shed 1 base and J shed 10 bases, with 11 bases lying between them. The CDR3: CASSLAQVDEQFF. The CDR3 DNA follows: TGTGCCAGCAGCTTAGCGCAGGTAGACGAGCAGTTCTTC.

The chain couples TRBV19 to TRBJ2-4, with 7 bases lining up with TRBD2. This CDR3 has 13 residues. Germline CDR1 reads LNHDA; CDR2 reads SQIVND (reference sequence). V shed 8 bases and J 6 bases; nucleotides not matched to a gene: 7. The CDR3 region is CASGGPGGNIQYF. The CDR3 DNA follows: TGTGCCAGTGGGGGACCGGGAGGAAACATTCAGTACTTC.

The chain carries TRBV6-5 and TRBJ2-2, with 7 bases identical to TRBD1. This CDR3 contains 15 residues. The trim removed 5 bases at V and 4 bases at J, leaving 7 bases unmatched. Germline CDR1 MNHEY, CDR2 SVGAGI. The CDR3 loop reads CASSLAGTATGELFF. CDR3 sequence (DNA): TGTGCCAGCAGTCTCGCCGGGACAGCCACCGGGGAGCTGTTTTTT.

The chain recombines TRBV30 with TRBJ1-5; no clear D. Germline lookup yields CDR1 GTSNPN and CDR2 SVGIG (reference sequence). The V and J ends lost 0 bases and 7 bases respectively, with 7 bases between them. The CDR3 consists of 12 residues. CDR3 bases: TGTGCCTGGAGTGTAGGAGGACAGCCCCAGCATTTT. It yields the protein CAWSVGGQPQHF.

V and J are TRBV18 and TRBJ1-3; D might be TRBD1 (5 bases). This CDR3 has 16 amino acids. Trimming pared 3 bases from V and 1 base from J, leaving 13 bases between. Germline V gene lookup returns CDR1 KGHSH and CDR2 LQKENI. The CDR3 DNA reads TGTGCCAGCTCACCGTCCCAGGGTGTTTCTGGAAACACCATATATTTT. Amino acid sequence: CASSPSQGVSGNTIYF.

The chain links TRBV27 to TRBJ2-5, with D possibly being TRBD1 (5 bases). The germline V and J ends were trimmed by 3 bases and 2 bases, with 13 bases remaining between them. The CDR3 length is 15 residues. Germline V lookup: CDR1 MNHEY, CDR2 SMNVEV (reference sequence). CDR3 bases: TGTGCCAGCAGTTTTTTCAAGGGGATTCAAGAGACCCAGTACTTC. Its translation is CASSFFKGIQETQYF.